Listed below are T cell receptor beta chains from one sample, sequenced in a study of T cell responses to AZD1222 COVID-19 vaccine. Sequenced by immunoSEQ multiplex PCR; TCRdb stores in-frame clones only, minus some. The sample includes about 170,000 clones, 75% to 90% seen only once; the top ten take around 6.9%. Sequencing used peripheral blood, obtained on day 0 of AZD1222 vaccination. These receptors came from an adult in good health. Both conserved end residues are part of each CDR3. The D gene is left open where the match is weak. The size of a clone is reported for some rows only, either as once, few or many, or as a class for expanded clones.

TRBJ2-7 | - | - | TRBV18 | 14 | TGTGCCAGCTCACCGTGCGAGCTTGTCTGCGAGCAGTACTTC | CASSPCELVCEQYF
TRBJ2-5 | - | TRBD2 | TRBV19 | 15 | TGTGCCAGTAGTCCCGTAGCGGGGGCGGGCGAGACCCAGTACTTC | CASSPVAGAGETQYF
TRBJ2-2 | - | TRBD2 | TRBV2 | 16 | TGTGCCAGCAGTGAACTCGCGGGAGCCTTCACCGGGGAGCTGTTTTTT | CASSELAGAFTGELFF
TRBJ1-5 | - | - | TRBV9 | 15 | TGTGCCAGCAGCGCCGGACAATATAGCAATCAGCCCCAGCATTTT | CASSAGQYSNQPQHF
TRBJ2-3 | - | TRBD1 | TRBV24-1 | 18 | TGTGCCACCAGTGATTTGAGGGACAGAGGAACTGTCACAGATACGCAGTATTTT | CATSDLRDRGTVTDTQYF
TRBJ2-5 | - | - | TRBV9 | 14 | TGTGCCAGCAGCGTAGGGGGGGATCAAGAGACCCAGTACTTC | CASSVGGDQETQYF
TRBJ1-2 | - | TRBD1 | TRBV10-1 | 16 | TGCGCCAGCAGTGAGTCCTTCGACAGGGGGATCTATGGCTACACCTTC | CASSESFDRGIYGYTF
TRBJ1-1 | - | - | TRBV18 | 16 | TGTGCCAGCTCACCACCCTTTCCGGGGGGCGACACTGAAGCTTTCTTT | CASSPPFPGGDTEAFF
TRBJ1-2 | - | TRBD1 | TRBV5-4 | 15 | TGTGCCAGCAGCTTGGCAGGGGGCGCAGACTATGGCTACACCTTC | CASSLAGGADYGYTF
TRBJ1-6 | - | TRBD1 | TRBV18 | 15 | TGTGCCAGCTCACCCGCGGGACAGGGGAATTCACCCCTCCACTTT | CASSPAGQGNSPLHF
TRBJ2-2 | - | - | TRBV7-8 | 16 | TGTGCCAGCAGCTTTTCCATCTGGGTGAACACCGGGGAGCTGTTTTTT | CASSFSIWVNTGELFF
TRBJ1-5 | - | - | TRBV6-5 | 14 | TGTGCCAGCATCCCAGGAGATAGCAATCAGCCCCAGCATTTT | CASIPGDSNQPQHF
TRBJ2-3 | - | TRBD1 | TRBV25-1 | 15 | TGTGCCAGCAGTATCGCCGGGACAGGCACAGATACGCAGTATTTT | CASSIAGTGTDTQYF
TRBJ2-3 | - | - | TRBV7-9 | 16 | TGTGCCAGCAGGGACGGGGGGCGACTTAACACAGATACGCAGTATTTT | CASRDGGRLNTDTQYF
TRBJ2-1 | - | - | TRBV7-7 | 16 | TGTGCTAGCAGCTTAGGCGGTAGCGGTTCCTACAATGAGCAGTTCTTC | CASSLGGSGSYNEQFF
TRBJ2-2 | - | - | TRBV9 | 16 | TGTGCCAGCAGCCTTGGAGGGGGCAGAACGACCGGGGAGCTGTTTTTT | CASSLGGGRTTGELFF
TRBJ1-2 | - | - | TRBV23-1 | 16 | TGCGCCAGCAGTCAAGGGAGGACGGGGCTAACGGGGGGCTACACCTTC | CASSQGRTGLTGGYTF
TRBJ1-1 | - | TRBD1 | TRBV7-6 | 15 | TGTGCCAGCAGCCCAGGACAGGTATCGGCCACTGAAGCTTTCTTT | CASSPGQVSATEAFF
TRBJ1-1 | - | - | TRBV6-5 | 13 | TGTGCCAGCACCCCCCCCTTGGGCACTGAAGCTTTCTTT | CASTPPLGTEAFF
TRBJ2-1 | - | - | TRBV6-2/TRBV6-3 | 16 | TGTGCCAGCAGTCAACGCGCCGGGACGAGTATCAATGAGCAGTTCTTC | CASSQRAGTSINEQFF
TRBJ2-3 | - | TRBD1 | TRBV7-2 | 13 | TGTGCCAGCAGCCCCAGACAGGGCTTATCCCAGTATTTT | CASSPRQGLSQYF
TRBJ1-1 | - | - | TRBV6-5 | 12 | TGTGCCAGCAGGAAGGTGAACACTGAAGCTTTCTTT | CASRKVNTEAFF
TRBJ2-2 | once | TRBD1 | TRBV5-5 | 16 | TGTGCCAGCAGCCCCGGGACAGGGGATCTACCGGGGGAGCTGTTTTTT | CASSPGTGDLPGELFF
TRBJ1-1 | - | - | TRBV28 | 13 | TGTGCCAGCAGTCCCCCCTTTGGCCCTGAAGCTTTCTTT | CASSPPFGPEAFF
TRBJ1-1 | - | TRBD1 | TRBV7-8 | 17 | TGTGCCAGCAGCTTAGCGATTGGGGACAGGGTGGGCACTGAAGCTTTCTTT | CASSLAIGDRVGTEAFF